A single sample is the source of the 12 T cell receptor beta chains below, sequenced in a study of CD8+ T cells in alopecia areata (dated by TCRdb to about 2018). Reading the label with the study, this specimen's time point is: baseline before oral tofacitinib. Receptors were amplified or captured by the immunoSEQ multiplex PCR assay. For TCR sequencing, RNA was extracted from every sample and reverse transcribed into cDNA to serve as template. What TCRdb holds here is the immuneACCESS table cut down to in-frame rearrangements. Part of the clones is not present; checked against another copy, under half of the missing clones reflect an unresolved V gene, and the others are unexplained. The sample profile shows 100,000 to 150,000 clones; 45% to 50% of them were found once. Roughly a sixth of the sample is in the top ten clones. The input for sequencing was CD8+ T cells sorted from blood, taken at week 0. These receptor sequences come from a human donor with alopecia areata.

This clone was found a few times. V gene TRBV5-1 combines with J gene TRBJ2-4, with 10 bases identical to TRBD1. The trim removed 4 bases at V and 6 bases at J, leaving 13 bases unmatched. Per the germline V gene, CDR1 is SGHRS and CDR2 is YFSETQ. The CDR3 runs to 17 residues. The CDR3 DNA follows: TGCGCCAGCAGCCTCTCCTCCGGGACAGGGGAGGCAAACATTCAGTACTTC. It is translated as CASSLSSGTGEANIQYF.

This clone was observed a few times. The chain joins TRBV6-6 to TRBJ2-2, with D possibly being TRBD2 (7 bases). This CDR3 contains 13 residues. Germline V gene lookup returns CDR1 MNHNY and CDR2 SVGAGI (reference sequence). V lost 4 bases, J lost 6 bases, and 9 bases lay in between. The CDR3: CASSWGGPGELFF. The DNA for the CDR3 is TGTGCCAGCAGTTGGGGGGGCCCCGGGGAGCTGTTTTTT.

J is TRBJ1-1 and V is TRBV6-1, with D perhaps TRBD1 (6 bases). The CDR3 is 12 residues long. V lost 8 bases and J lost 6, with 13 bases in between. CDR1 is MNHNS and CDR2 is SASEGT in the germline V gene. The CDR3 region has the DNA TGTGCCAGCTTTCAGGACAGACCTGAAGCTTTCTTT. Translated, it gives CASFQDRPEAFF.

A few counts support this clone. The chain uses TRBV6-5 and TRBJ2-7; tentatively, D is TRBD1 or TRBD2 (5 bases each). The CDR3 is 13 amino acids. Trimming removed 6 bases from V and 5 bases from J, with 14 bases in between. Germline CDR1 is MNHEY and CDR2 is SVGAGI. DNA of the CDR3: TGTGCCAGCAGGGGACCTACGGAAAACGAGCAGTACTTC. Its translation is CASRGPTENEQYF.

The rearrangement links TRBV5-1 to TRBJ2-3; D may be TRBD1 (5 bases). The V gene's germline CDR1 is SGHRS and CDR2 YFSETQ. The CDR3 is 14 residues long. Trimming took off 0 bases at V and 2 bases at J, with 7 bases between the two ends. The CDR3 loop reads CASSLEGDTDTQYF. In nucleotides, the CDR3 is TGCGCCAGCAGCTTGGAAGGGGACACAGATACGCAGTATTTT.

This chain uses TRBV6-1 with TRBJ2-7; D gene unclear. This CDR3 spans 11 amino acids. Germline assignment: CDR1 MNHNS and CDR2 SASEGT. The ends were cut back, 3 bases at V and 6 bases at J, with 6 bases in the middle. As DNA, the CDR3 is TGTGCCAGCAGTGATGTCAGCGAGCAGTACTTC. Translating it yields CASSDVSEQYF.

V gene TRBV6-5 combines with J gene TRBJ2-6, with 7 bases that match TRBD2. CDR3 size: 16 residues. CDR1 MNHEY and CDR2 SVGAGI come from the germline V gene. With 4 bases clipped from V and 0 bases from J, the junction kept 3 bases outside the gene matches. CDR3 in DNA: TGTGCCAGCAGTTTAAGCGGGGTCTCTGGGGCCAACGTCCTGACTTTC. Translating it yields CASSLSGVSGANVLTF.

The chain carries TRBV13 and TRBJ1-1, with 7 bases identical to TRBD1. V lost 5 bases and J lost 1; bases outside the gene matches: 4. The CDR3 is 14 amino acids. Germline lookup yields CDR1 PRHDT and CDR2 FYEKMQ (reference sequence). CDR3 in DNA: TGTGCCAGCAGCCAACAGGGGTGGAACACTGAAGCTTTCTTT. Its translation is CASSQQGWNTEAFF. Filled out from reference TRBV13 and TRBJ1-1, the complete variable domain reads AAGVIQSPRHLIKEKRETATLKCYPIPRHDTVYWYQQGPGQDPQFLISFYEKMQSDKGSIPDRFSAQQFSDYHSELNMSSLELGDSALYFCASSQQGWNTEAFFGQGTRLTVV.

V is TRBV27 and J is TRBJ2-3, with TRBD2 matching 8 bases. The germline V gene encodes CDR1 MNHEY and CDR2 SMNVEV (reference sequence). CDR3 size: 16 residues. V was pared by 6 bases and J by 2 bases, with 10 bases of the junction left unmatched. In DNA, the CDR3 is TGTGCCAGCAGCCCCTTTCCGCGGGGGGACACAGATACGCAGTATTTT. Amino acid sequence: CASSPFPRGDTDTQYF.

The chain employs TRBV7-9 and TRBJ2-3; D unclear. The germline CDR1 and CDR2 sequences are SEHNR and FQNEAQ (reference sequence). V lost 1 base to trimming and J lost 2 bases, with 10 bases between them. The CDR3 has 15 residues. The CDR3 bases are TGTGCCAGCAGCTTAGTCGCAGTAAACACAGATACGCAGTATTTT. Translation: CASSLVAVNTDTQYF.

The chain couples TRBV29-1 to TRBJ2-4; TRBD1 is a possible D gene (6 bases). Germline V lookup: CDR1 SQVTM, CDR2 ANQGSEA. V dropped 5 bases and J dropped 8 bases, with 13 bases sitting between them. The CDR3 runs to 12 residues. The CDR3 here is CSVWAGDYIQYF. The CDR3 DNA sequence: TGCAGCGTTTGGGCAGGGGATTACATTCAGTACTTC. The variable domain in full, with the rest retrieved from reference TRBV29-1 and TRBJ2-4, is SAVISQKPSRDICQRGTSLTIQCQVDSQVTMMFWYRQQPGQSLTLIATANQGSEATYESGFVIDKFPISRPNLTFSTLTVSNMSPEDSSIYLCSVWAGDYIQYFGAGTRLSVL.

This clone has just a few counts. This rearrangement joins TRBV7-3 to TRBJ2-5, with unresolved D. This CDR3 is 14 amino acids long. The V end lost 0 bases, the J end lost 4 bases, and 9 bases lay between the germline ends. Germline CDR1 SGHTA, CDR2 FQGTGA. In nucleotides, the CDR3 is TGTGCCAGCAGCTTAACGGGGTTGGGAGAGACCCAGTACTTC. It translates to CASSLTGLGETQYF.